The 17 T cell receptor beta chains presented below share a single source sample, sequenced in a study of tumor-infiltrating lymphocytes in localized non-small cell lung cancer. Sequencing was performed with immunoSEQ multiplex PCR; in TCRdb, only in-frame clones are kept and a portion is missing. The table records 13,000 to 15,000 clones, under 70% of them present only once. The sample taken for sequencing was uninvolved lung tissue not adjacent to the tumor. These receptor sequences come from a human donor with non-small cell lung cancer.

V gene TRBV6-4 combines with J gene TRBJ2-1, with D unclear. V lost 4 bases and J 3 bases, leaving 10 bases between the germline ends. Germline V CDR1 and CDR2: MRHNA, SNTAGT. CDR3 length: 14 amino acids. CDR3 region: CASSAVVDYNEQFF. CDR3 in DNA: TGTGCCAGCAGTGCCGTGGTGGACTACAATGAGCAGTTCTTC.

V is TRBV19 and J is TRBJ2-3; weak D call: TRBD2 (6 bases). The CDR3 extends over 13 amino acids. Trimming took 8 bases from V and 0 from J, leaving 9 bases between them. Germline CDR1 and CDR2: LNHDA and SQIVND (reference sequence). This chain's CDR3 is CASRGTSTDTQYF. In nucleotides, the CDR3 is TGTGCCAGTCGGGGGACTAGCACAGATACGCAGTATTTT.

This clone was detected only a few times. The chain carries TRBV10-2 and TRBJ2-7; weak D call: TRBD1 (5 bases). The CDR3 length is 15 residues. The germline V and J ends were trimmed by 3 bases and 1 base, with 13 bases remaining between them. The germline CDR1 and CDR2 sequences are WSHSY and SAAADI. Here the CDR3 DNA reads TGCGCCAGCAGTGATAGAGCAGGGTGGTCCTACGAGCAGTACTTC. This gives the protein CASSDRAGWSYEQYF.

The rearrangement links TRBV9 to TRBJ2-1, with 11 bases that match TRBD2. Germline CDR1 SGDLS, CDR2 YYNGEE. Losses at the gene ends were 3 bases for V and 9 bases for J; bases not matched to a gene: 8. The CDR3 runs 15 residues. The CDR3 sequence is CASSATSGIEVEQFF. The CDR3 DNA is TGTGCCAGCAGCGCGACTAGCGGGATTGAGGTTGAGCAGTTCTTC. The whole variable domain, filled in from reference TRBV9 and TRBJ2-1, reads DSGVTQTPKHLITATGQRVTLRCSPRSGDLSVYWYQQSLDQGLQFLIQYYNGEERAKGNILERFSAQQFPDLHSELNLSSLELGDSALYFCASSATSGIEVEQFFGPGTRLTVL.

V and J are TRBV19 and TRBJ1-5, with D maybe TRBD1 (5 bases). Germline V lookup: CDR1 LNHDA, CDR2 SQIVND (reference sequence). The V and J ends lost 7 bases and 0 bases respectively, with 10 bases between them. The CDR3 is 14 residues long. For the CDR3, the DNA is TGTGCCAGTACCGCAGGGTATAGCAATCAGCCCCAGCATTTT. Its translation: CASTAGYSNQPQHF.

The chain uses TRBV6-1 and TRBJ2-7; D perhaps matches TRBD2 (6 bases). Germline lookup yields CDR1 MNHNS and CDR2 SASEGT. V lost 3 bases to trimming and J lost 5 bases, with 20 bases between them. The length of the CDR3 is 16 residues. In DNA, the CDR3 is TGTGCCAGCAGTGAGGGTTATTGGGGGGTTCGGAACGAGCAGTACTTC. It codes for CASSEGYWGVRNEQYF.

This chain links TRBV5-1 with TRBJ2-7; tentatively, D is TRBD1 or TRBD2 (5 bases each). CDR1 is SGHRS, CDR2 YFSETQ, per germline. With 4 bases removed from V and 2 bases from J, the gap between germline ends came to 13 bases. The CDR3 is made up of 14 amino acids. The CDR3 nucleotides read TGCGCCAGCAGCGTTGCGAGGGGACCCTACGAGCAGTACTTC. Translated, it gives CASSVARGPYEQYF.

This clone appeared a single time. The CDR3 DNA is TGTGCCAGTATGAGGGACAGTAGGGGAAGCGGGAGGGGCACCGGGGAGCTGTTTTTT. Translated: CASMRDSRGSGRGTGELFF. V and J are TRBV19 and TRBJ2-2, with 10 bases identical to TRBD2. CDR3 length: 19 amino acids. With V trimmed by 7 bases and J by 4 bases, 18 bases remained unmatched. The germline CDR1 and CDR2 sequences are LNHDA and SQIVND (reference sequence).

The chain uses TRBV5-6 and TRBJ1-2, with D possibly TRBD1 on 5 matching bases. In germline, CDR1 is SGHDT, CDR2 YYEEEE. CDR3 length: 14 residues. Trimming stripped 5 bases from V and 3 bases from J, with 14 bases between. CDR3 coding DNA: TGTGCCAGCAGACCGAAGGGGTCGTACTATGGCTACACCTTC. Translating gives CASRPKGSYYGYTF.

The CDR3 bases are TGTGCCAGCAGCTTGGTCCGATATGAGCAGTTCTTC. Translation gives CASSLVRYEQFF. This chain links TRBV5-6 with TRBJ2-1; D is uncertain. The V end lost 0 bases, the J end lost 8 bases, and 6 bases lay between the germline ends. The CDR3 consists of 12 residues. The germline V gene has CDR1 SGHDT and CDR2 YYEEEE.

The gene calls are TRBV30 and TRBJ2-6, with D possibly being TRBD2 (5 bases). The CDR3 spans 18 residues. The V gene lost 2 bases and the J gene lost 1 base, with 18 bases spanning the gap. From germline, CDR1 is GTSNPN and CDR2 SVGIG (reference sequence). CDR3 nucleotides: TGTGCCTGGAGTTTGGGCGTACTAGAATCGTCTGGGGCCAACGTCCTGACTTTC. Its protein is CAWSLGVLESSGANVLTF.

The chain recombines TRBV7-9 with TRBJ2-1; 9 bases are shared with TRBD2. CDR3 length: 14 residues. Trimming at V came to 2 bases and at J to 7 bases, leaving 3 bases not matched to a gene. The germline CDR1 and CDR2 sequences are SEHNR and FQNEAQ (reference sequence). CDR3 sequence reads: CASSLQAGGNEQFF. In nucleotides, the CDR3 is TGTGCCAGCAGCTTACAGGCGGGAGGGAATGAGCAGTTCTTC.

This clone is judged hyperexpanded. CDR3 bases: TGTGCCAGCAGACATTCGGACGGAGAAGCTTTCTTT. Translated, it gives CASRHSDGEAFF. The chain couples TRBV6-1 to TRBJ1-1; D is uncertain. Germline values: CDR1 MNHNS, CDR2 SASEGT. CDR3 length equals 12 residues. V was shortened by 6 bases and J by 8 bases, with 13 bases between the two germline ends.

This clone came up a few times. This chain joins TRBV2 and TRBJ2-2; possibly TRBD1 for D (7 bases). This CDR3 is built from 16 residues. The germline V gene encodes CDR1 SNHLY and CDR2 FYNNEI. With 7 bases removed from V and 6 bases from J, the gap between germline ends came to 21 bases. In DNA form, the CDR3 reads TGTGCCAGCACCAACTATGGAGGGGGCAGGTCCGGGGAGCTGTTTTTT. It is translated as CASTNYGGGRSGELFF.

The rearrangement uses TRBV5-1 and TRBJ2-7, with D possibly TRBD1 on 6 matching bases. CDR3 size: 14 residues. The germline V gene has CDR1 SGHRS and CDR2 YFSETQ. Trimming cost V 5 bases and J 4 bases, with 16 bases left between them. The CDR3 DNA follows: TGCGCCAGCAGGCATTGGGACACGTCATACGAGCAGTACTTC. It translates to CASRHWDTSYEQYF.

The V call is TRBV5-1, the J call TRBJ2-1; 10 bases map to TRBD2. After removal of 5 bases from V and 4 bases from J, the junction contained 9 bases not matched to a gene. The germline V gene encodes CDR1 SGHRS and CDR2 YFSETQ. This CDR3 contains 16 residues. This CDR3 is CASSQTSSGGYNEQFF. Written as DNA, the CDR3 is TGCGCCAGCAGTCAAACCTCTAGCGGGGGTTACAATGAGCAGTTCTTC.

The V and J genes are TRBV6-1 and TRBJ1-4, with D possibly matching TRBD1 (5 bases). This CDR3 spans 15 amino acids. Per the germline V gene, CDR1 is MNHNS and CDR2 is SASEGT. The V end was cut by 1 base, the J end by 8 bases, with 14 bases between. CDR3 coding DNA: TGTGCCAGCAGTGAAGTTGGGGGGAACAACGAAAAACTGTTTTTT. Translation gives CASSEVGGNNEKLFF.